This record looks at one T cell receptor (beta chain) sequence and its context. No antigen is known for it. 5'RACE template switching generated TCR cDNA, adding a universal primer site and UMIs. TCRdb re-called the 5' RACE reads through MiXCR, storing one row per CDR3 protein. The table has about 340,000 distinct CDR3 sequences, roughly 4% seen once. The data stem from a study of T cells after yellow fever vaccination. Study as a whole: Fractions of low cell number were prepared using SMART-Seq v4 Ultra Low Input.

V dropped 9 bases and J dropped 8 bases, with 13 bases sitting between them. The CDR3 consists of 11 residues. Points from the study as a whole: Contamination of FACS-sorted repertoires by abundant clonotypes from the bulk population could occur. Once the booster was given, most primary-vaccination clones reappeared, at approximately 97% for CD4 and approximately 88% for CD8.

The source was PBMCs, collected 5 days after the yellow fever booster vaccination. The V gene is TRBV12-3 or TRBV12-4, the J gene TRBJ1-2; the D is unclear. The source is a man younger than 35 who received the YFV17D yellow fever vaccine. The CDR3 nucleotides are TGTGCCAGTTCGACCACTTGGGGCTACACCTTC. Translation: CASSTTWGYTF.